This TCR beta chain was profiled in a study of blood T cell repertoires in COVID-19. Profiling relied on immunoSEQ multiplex PCR, and the TCRdb table lists in-frame clones only, not all of them. The data hold some 110,000 clones, with 80% to 85% observed a single time. Trimming removed 5 bases from V and 3 bases from J; junction bases left unmatched: 2. The CDR3 totals 14 residues. In germline, CDR1 is LNHDA, CDR2 SQIVND (reference sequence). This chain connects TRBV19 to TRBJ2-1; 9 positions match TRBD2. The source of this sequence is a woman at least 80 years old with acute or convalescent COVID-19. Sequencing was performed on peripheral blood. CDR3 sequence reads: CASSLAGSYNEQFF. CDR3 DNA: TGTGCCAGTAGTCTAGCGGGAAGCTACAATGAGCAGTTCTTC.